The 6 T cell receptor beta chains in this list originate from one sample, sequenced in a study of patients and donors after allogeneic stem cell transplantation. TCRdb called the RT-PCR reads again in MiXCR, with one record for every CDR3 protein. The sample has approximately 200,000 distinct CDR3 sequences, 41% seen once. What was sequenced was blood, either unsorted or a sorted T cell fraction (not recorded which). The receptors were sampled from a human donor who was either an allogeneic HSCT recipient or a stem cell or donor lymphocyte infusion donor (not recorded which). It is not recorded whose cells these are; they may come from a transplant donor.

The V call is TRBV27, the J call TRBJ1-2, with TRBD1 as a possible D gene (6 bases). The CDR3 totals 15 residues. V dropped 0 bases and J dropped 4 bases, with 12 bases sitting between them. Per germline, CDR1 MNHEY and CDR2 SMNVEV (reference sequence). The CDR3 coding sequence is TGTGCCAGCAGTTTATCGGTCGGGGGCGGCTATGGCTACACCTTC. Translating it yields CASSLSVGGGYGYTF.

This chain links TRBV7-3 with TRBJ2-1; perhaps TRBD1 as D (6 bases). The length of the CDR3 is 13 residues. CDR1 is SGHTA and CDR2 is FQGTGA in the germline V gene. The V end lost 5 bases, the J end lost 10 bases, and 15 bases lay between the germline ends. CDR3 residues: CASSREQGWEQFF. DNA for the CDR3: TGTGCCAGCAGCCGCGAACAGGGTTGGGAGCAGTTCTTC.

V usage is TRBV29-1 and J usage is TRBJ1-2; a possible D gene is TRBD1 (6 bases). Germline V gene lookup returns CDR1 SQVTM and CDR2 ANQGSEA. Trimming left V 6 bases short and J 2 bases short, with 19 bases between. The CDR3 has 15 residues. The chain's CDR3 is CSVEGQDSQNYGYTF. CDR3 coding DNA: TGCAGCGTAGAGGGGCAGGACAGTCAGAACTATGGCTACACCTTC. Combining the CDR3 with reference TRBV29-1 and TRBJ1-2 gives the whole variable domain SAVISQKPSRDICQRGTSLTIQCQVDSQVTMMFWYRQQPGQSLTLIATANQGSEATYESGFVIDKFPISRPNLTFSTLTVSNMSPEDSSIYLCSVEGQDSQNYGYTFGSGTRLTVV.

This sequence joins TRBV4-2 and TRBJ2-2; perhaps TRBD2 as D (6 bases). V lost 6 bases and J lost 6, with 11 bases in between. CDR1 and CDR2 (germline): LGHNA, YNFKEQ. This CDR3 contains 13 residues. The CDR3 protein is CASRQTSPGELFF. The CDR3 DNA reads TGTGCCAGCAGACAGACTAGTCCCGGGGAGCTGTTTTTT.

The table lists this clonotype with a few counts. The V call is TRBV28, the J call TRBJ1-1, with D perhaps matching TRBD1 (6 bases). This CDR3 is built from 14 residues. Germline CDR1 and CDR2: MDHEN and SYDVKM. V was pared by 2 bases and J by 5 bases, with 12 bases between. CDR3 DNA sequence: TGTGCCAGCAGTTTAAGGGGGGGCGGGACTGAAGCTTTCTTT. This translates into CASSLRGGGTEAFF.

V is TRBV6-6 and J is TRBJ1-1; 8 positions agree with TRBD1. V lost 10 bases to trimming and J lost 4 bases; unmatched junction nucleotides: 17. Germline V lookup: CDR1 MNHNY, CDR2 SVGAGI (reference sequence). CDR3 size: 16 residues. The CDR3 loop reads CATTKRQGPVATEAFF. The CDR3 nucleotides read TGTGCCACAACCAAACGACAGGGGCCGGTTGCCACTGAAGCTTTCTTT.